The TCR beta chain under discussion was sequenced for a study of cytomegalovirus exposure and HLA in healthy donors. Trimming stripped 1 base from V and 4 bases from J, with 10 bases between. The CDR3 loop spans 14 amino acids. From germline, CDR1 is SGHTA and CDR2 FQGTGA. Amplification used 60 Vbeta primers and 13 Jbeta primers. The method was immunoSEQ multiplex PCR; TCRdb's version includes in-frame clones alone and lacks a portion of them. The table shows 85,000 to 100,000 clones, with about three quarters occurring only once. The TCR was taken from a man in his 60s in good health and CMV-seropositive. This chain uses TRBV7-3 with TRBJ1-1; maybe TRBD1 (6 bases). Sequenced input: PBMCs. The CDR3 DNA reads TGTGCCAGCAGCTTAATGGGCAGGGGCACTGAAGCTTTCTTT. It specifies CASSLMGRGTEAFF.